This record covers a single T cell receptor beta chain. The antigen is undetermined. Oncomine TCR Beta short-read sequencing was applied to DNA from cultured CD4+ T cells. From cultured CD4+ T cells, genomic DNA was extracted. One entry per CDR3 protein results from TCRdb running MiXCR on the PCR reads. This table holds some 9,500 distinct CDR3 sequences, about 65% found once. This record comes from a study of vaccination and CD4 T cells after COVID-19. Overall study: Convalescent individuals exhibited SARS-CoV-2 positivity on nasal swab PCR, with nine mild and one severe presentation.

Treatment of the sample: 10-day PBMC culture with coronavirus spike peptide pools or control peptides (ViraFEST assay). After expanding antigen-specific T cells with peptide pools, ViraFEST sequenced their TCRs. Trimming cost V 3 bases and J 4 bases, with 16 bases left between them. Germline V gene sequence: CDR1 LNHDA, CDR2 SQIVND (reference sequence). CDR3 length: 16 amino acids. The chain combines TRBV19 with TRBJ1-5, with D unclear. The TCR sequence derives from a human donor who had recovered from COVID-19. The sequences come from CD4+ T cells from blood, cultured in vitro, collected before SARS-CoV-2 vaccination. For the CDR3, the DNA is TGTGCCAGTAGTATTGGGCGGGCACGCCGGAATCAGCCCCAGCATTTT. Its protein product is CASSIGRARRNQPQHF.